Given below is one T cell receptor (beta chain) in context. Produced via immunoSEQ multiplex PCR; TCRdb's table is partial and in-frame only. In the table there are over 2 million clones, over 85% of which are singletons. The trim removed 0 bases at V and 1 base at J, leaving 3 bases unmatched. Germline V gene data show CDR1 as LGHNA and CDR2 as YSLEER. The CDR3 runs to 16 residues. The sample belongs to a study of shared clonotypes between healthy human individuals. In the study overall: Aged 18 to 49, the donors were a couple of women and three men.

Naive CD8 isolation took CD45RO-negative cells positively selected for CCR7 and excluded terminally differentiated effector memory CD45RA+ cells. Nashville, Tennessee was home to all donors, who were Caucasian adults. The chain joins TRBV4-3 to TRBJ2-1; the match to TRBD2 covers 7 bases. The specimen sequenced was naive CD8+ T cells sorted from blood. This sequence was found in a man aged 18 to 29 in good health. CDR3 sequence: CASSQDGGRSYNEQFF. The CDR3 bases are TGCGCCAGCAGCCAAGATGGCGGGAGATCCTACAATGAGCAGTTCTTC.